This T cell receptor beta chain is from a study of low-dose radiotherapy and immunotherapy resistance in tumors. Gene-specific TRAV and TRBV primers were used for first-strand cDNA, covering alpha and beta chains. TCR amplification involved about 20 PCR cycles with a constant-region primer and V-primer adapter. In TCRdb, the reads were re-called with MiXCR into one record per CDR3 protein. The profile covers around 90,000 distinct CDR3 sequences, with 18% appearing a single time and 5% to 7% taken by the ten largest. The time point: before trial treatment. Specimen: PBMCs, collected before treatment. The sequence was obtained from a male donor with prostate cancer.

In DNA form, the CDR3 reads TGTGCCAGCAGTTTCTCATCAGGGCGATGGGGAGAGACCCAGTACTTC. It codes for CASSFSSGRWGETQYF. V usage is TRBV6-8 and J usage is TRBJ2-5; D is perhaps TRBD1 (5 bases). The CDR3 contains 16 residues. Germline V CDR1 and CDR2: MNHGY, SAAAGT. V gave up 4 bases and J gave up 4 bases, with 19 bases separating them.